The present T cell receptor (beta chain) was sequenced within a study of CD8 T cells in ankylosing spondylitis. Study results and limitations: For ankylosing spondylitis blood, a TCR beta motif of several highly homologous variants appeared characteristic. Reportedly, disease-linked clones are significantly enriched in ankylosing spondylitis patients' matched synovial fluid.

Comment on this clonotype: Its antigen is undetermined.

Germline CDR1 is ENHRY and CDR2 is SYGVKD. The CDR3 extends over 21 amino acids. J was trimmed by 8 bases and V by 3 bases; bases with no gene match: 27. TCRdb fed the 5' RACE reads into MiXCR, producing one record per CDR3 protein. The table lists roughly 100,000 distinct CDR3 sequences, around 24% of them singletons, with about 12% in the top ten. The TCR sequence derives from a male donor with ankylosing spondylitis. The chain has TRBV10-3 and TRBJ2-1; 8 nucleotides line up with TRBD2. The sample consisted of synovial fluid, either unsorted or a sorted T cell fraction (not recorded which). The CDR3 reads CAISELGRLAGLRRFVDEQFF. CDR3 bases: TGTGCCATCAGTGAATTGGGGCGTCTAGCGGGCCTCCGTCGTTTCGTCGATGAGCAGTTCTTC.